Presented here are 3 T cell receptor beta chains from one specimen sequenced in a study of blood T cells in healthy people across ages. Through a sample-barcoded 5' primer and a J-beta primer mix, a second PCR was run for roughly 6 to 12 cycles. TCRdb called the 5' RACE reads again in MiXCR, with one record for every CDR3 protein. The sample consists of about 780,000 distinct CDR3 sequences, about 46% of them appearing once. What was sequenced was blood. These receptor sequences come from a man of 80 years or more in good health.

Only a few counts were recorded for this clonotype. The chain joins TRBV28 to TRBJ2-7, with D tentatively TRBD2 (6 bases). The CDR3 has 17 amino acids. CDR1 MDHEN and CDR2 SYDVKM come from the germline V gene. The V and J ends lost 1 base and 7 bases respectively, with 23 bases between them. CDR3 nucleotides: TGTGCCAGCAGTTTATCTCCTAGCGCGATTTTTTCTCGGGAGCAGTACTTC. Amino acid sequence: CASSLSPSAIFSREQYF.

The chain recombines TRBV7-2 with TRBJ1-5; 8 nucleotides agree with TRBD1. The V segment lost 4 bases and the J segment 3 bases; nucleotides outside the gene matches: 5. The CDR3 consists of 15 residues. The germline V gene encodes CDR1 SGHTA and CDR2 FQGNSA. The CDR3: CASSSDRGPNQPQHF. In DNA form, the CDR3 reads TGTGCCAGCAGCTCCGACAGGGGCCCCAATCAGCCCCAGCATTTT.

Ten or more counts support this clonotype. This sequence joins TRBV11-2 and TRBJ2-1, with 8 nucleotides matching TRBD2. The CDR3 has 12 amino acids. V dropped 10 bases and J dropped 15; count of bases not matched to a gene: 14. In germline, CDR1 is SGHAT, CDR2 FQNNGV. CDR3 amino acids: CAIGGGGPLRFF. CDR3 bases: TGTGCCATCGGGGGGGGAGGCCCCCTTAGGTTCTTC.